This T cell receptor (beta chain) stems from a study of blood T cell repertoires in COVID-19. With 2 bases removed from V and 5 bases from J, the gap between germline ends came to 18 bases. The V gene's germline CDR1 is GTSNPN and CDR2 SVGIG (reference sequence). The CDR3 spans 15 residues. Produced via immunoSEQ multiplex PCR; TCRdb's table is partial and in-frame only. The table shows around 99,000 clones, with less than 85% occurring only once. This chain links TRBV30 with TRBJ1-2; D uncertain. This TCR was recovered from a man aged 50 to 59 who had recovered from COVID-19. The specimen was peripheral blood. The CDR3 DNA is TGTGCCTGGAGTCGGCCCGGTCCCGACGGGTATGGCTACACCTTC. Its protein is CAWSRPGPDGYGYTF.